This TCR beta chain was found in a study of cytomegalovirus exposure and HLA in healthy donors. This clone was seen only once. Its antigen is unknown. General study findings and limits: An observed cluster of highly shared sequence variants was recorded as a likely sequencing artifact.

PCR employed 60 Vbeta and 13 Jbeta primers. The table came from immunoSEQ multiplex PCR; TCRdb's copy has only in-frame clones and leaves some out. The sample carries about 140,000 clones, roughly 80% recorded once. Germline values: CDR1 MDHEN, CDR2 SYDVKM. This CDR3 is 12 amino acids long. V lost 6 bases and J lost 5, with 9 bases in between. This TCR was recovered from a man in his forties in good health and CMV-seronegative. This rearrangement joins TRBV28 to TRBJ2-3; D possibly corresponds to TRBD1 (5 bases). The sequencing input was PBMCs. The CDR3 region is CASRGAEDTQYF. CDR3 sequence (DNA): TGTGCCAGCAGAGGGGCGGAAGATACGCAGTATTTT.